This T cell receptor (beta chain) came from a study of cytomegalovirus exposure and HLA in healthy donors. General study results and limits: The study flagged some 170 TCR beta chains as cytomegalovirus-associated. In the approximately 130 validation repertoires, a later analysis found that first-cohort TCR clusters tended to co-occur. Using the classifier, cytomegalovirus status was reportedly diagnosed with high specificity and sensitivity. The CMV antigen specificity of three CMV-associated chains was confirmed through in vitro analysis.

Sequenced by immunoSEQ multiplex PCR; TCRdb stores in-frame clones only, minus some. The sample contains roughly 150,000 clones, nearly 90% of which appear only once. V lost 4 bases and J 0 bases, leaving 10 bases between the germline ends. CDR3 length: 15 residues. CDR1 is SGHRS, CDR2 YFSETQ, per germline. Note on this clone: What it binds is not known.

Sequenced: PBMCs. This TCR derives from a woman between 18 and 29 years old in good health and CMV-seropositive. V is TRBV5-1 and J is TRBJ1-4; tentative D call: TRBD1 (5 bases). The CDR3 region has the DNA TGCGCCAGCAGCGGCACAGGTGCAACTAATGAAAAACTGTTTTTT. This gives the protein CASSGTGATNEKLFF.